This T cell receptor beta chain is from a study of PD-L1 blockade in urothelial cancer. About the study: Atezolizumab 1,200 mg was given intravenously every 3 weeks, starting 2014. About 90% of the 29 patients were males with bladder-origin urothelial cancer. Researchers found blood samples held a median of roughly 140,000 T cells.

V shed 4 bases and J shed 4 bases, with 15 bases lying between them. Germline loops: CDR1 SGHDT, CDR2 YYEEEE. CDR3 length: 15 residues. Assay used: immunoSEQ multiplex PCR; TCRdb lists only in-frame clones, some missing. Here the sample spans under 40,000 clones, 80% to 90% being singletons. As for time point: peripheral blood 6 weeks after treatment start. Locally advanced or metastatic urothelial carcinoma affected the patients. The J gene is TRBJ1-3, the V gene TRBV5-6; D ambiguous. The starting material was PBMCs, obtained around atezolizumab (anti-PD-L1) treatment. The clonotype was recovered from a man at least 80 years old with urothelial cancer. The CDR3 coding sequence is TGTGCCAGCAGCCGCGAGACTGCTTTGGGAAACACCATATATTTT. This codes for CASSRETALGNTIYF.